In this sample, the clone carrying this T cell receptor beta chain turned up many times. Its antigen remains unknown. J gave up 7 bases and V 6 bases, and 11 bases lay outside the gene matches. The CDR3 runs 15 residues. The sample comes from a study of blood T cells in healthy people across ages. Study-level background: For every two T cells, template switching captured about one barcoded beta molecule. Overall study results and limits: Possibly confounding the expanded clonotype changes was the fact that donor CMV status was unknown. Measured against age, TCR beta diversity per million T cells decreased in a roughly linear manner.

Using a J-beta primer mix together with a sample-barcoded 5' primer, a second PCR was run for roughly 7 to 12 cycles. MiXCR, applied by TCRdb to the 5' RACE reads, yields one record per CDR3 protein. The sample yields about 680,000 distinct CDR3 sequences, approximately 49% seen once. The sequenced sample consisted of blood. The chain employs TRBV12-3 or TRBV12-4 and TRBJ2-1; 8 bases agree with TRBD2. This sequence was found in a woman aged 55-69 years in good health. The CDR3 DNA follows: TGTGCCAGCAGGGAAGCGGGAGTTATTAGTAATGAGCAGTTCTTC. Protein product: CASREAGVISNEQFF.